Below, 15 T cell receptor beta chains from the same sample are listed, as sequenced in a study of T cells after yellow fever vaccination. In TCRdb, the 5' RACE reads were re-called with MiXCR into one record per CDR3 protein. Here the sample spans about 320,000 distinct CDR3 sequences, about 10% being singletons. Sequencing was performed on CD4+ T cells sorted from PBMCs, taken 45 days after the yellow fever booster vaccination. The receptors stem from a man aged 18 to 35 who received the YFV17D yellow fever vaccine.

This clonotype was seen repeatedly, ten times or more. The chain is built from TRBV12-5 and TRBJ2-1, with 8 nucleotides matching TRBD2. This CDR3 has 17 amino acids. V was clipped by 3 bases and J by 3 bases; unmatched bases: 10. Germline values: CDR1 LGHNT, CDR2 FRNRAP. In DNA form, the CDR3 reads TGTGCTAGTGGTTTAGCCGGCTGGCGGGGGGACTACAATGAGCAGTTCTTC. Translated, it gives CASGLAGWRGDYNEQFF.

This clonotype was found a few times. The chain joins TRBV11-2 to TRBJ2-1; D uncertain. The germline V gene encodes CDR1 SGHAT and CDR2 FQNNGV. This CDR3 has 13 residues. The V end lost 3 bases, the J end lost 4 bases, and 7 bases lay between the germline ends. CDR3 nucleotide sequence: TGTGCCAGCAGCTTTACACAATACAATGAGCAGTTCTTC. Encoded protein: CASSFTQYNEQFF.

This clonotype was counted between two and nine times. This rearrangement joins TRBV4-1 to TRBJ1-1; D gene uncertain. Germline V gene sequence: CDR1 MGHRA, CDR2 YSYEKL. The CDR3 runs to 15 residues. With 4 bases removed from V and 0 bases from J, the gap between germline ends came to 12 bases. The CDR3 DNA sequence: TGCGCCAGCAGCCCACCCCCGGTCGTGAACACTGAAGCTTTCTTT. Residues: CASSPPPVVNTEAFF.

Points on this clonotype: This could be a read error, since a much larger clone is one nucleotide away. The rearrangement links TRBV20-1 to TRBJ2-1, with D tentatively TRBD2 (6 bases). This CDR3 has 12 amino acids. Germline loops: CDR1 DFQATT, CDR2 SNEGSKA (reference sequence). CDR3 DNA sequence: TGCAGTGCCGGACCTAGCGCCAATGAGCACTTCTTC. This sequence encodes CSAGPSANEHFF.

The chain has TRBV7-3 and TRBJ2-1; TRBD2 is a possible D gene (6 bases). The CDR3 is made up of 20 amino acids. V lost 1 base to trimming and J lost 0 bases, with 22 bases between them. Germline V gene sequence: CDR1 SGHTA, CDR2 FQGTGA. Written as DNA, the CDR3 is TGTGCCAGCAGCTTAAGGTGGCAGGGAGGCGGTGAGAGCTCCTACAATGAGCAGTTCTTC. This encodes CASSLRWQGGGESSYNEQFF.

The chain joins TRBV6-6 to TRBJ1-5; maybe TRBD1 (6 bases). Germline V gene sequence: CDR1 MNHNY, CDR2 SVGAGI (reference sequence). Trimming cost V 3 bases and J 0 bases, with 15 bases left between them. The CDR3 consists of 17 residues. CDR3 sequence reads: CASSYLQGFYSNQPQHF. CDR3 DNA sequence: TGTGCCAGCAGTTATCTCCAGGGGTTCTATAGCAATCAGCCCCAGCATTTT.

The rearrangement links TRBV7-9 to TRBJ1-3; D is undetermined. Trimming stripped 3 bases from V and 3 bases from J, with 9 bases between. CDR3 size: 14 residues. Germline lookup yields CDR1 SEHNR and CDR2 FQNEAQ (reference sequence). The CDR3 loop is CASSFDGLGNTIYF. CDR3 sequence (DNA): TGTGCCAGCAGCTTCGACGGGCTTGGAAACACCATATATTTT.

This clonotype was seen only a few times. The V and J genes are TRBV6-2 or TRBV6-3 and TRBJ2-7; D perhaps matches TRBD2 (5 bases). From germline, CDR1 is MNHEY and CDR2 SVGEGT. The CDR3 totals 15 residues. Trimming took off 8 bases at V and 0 bases at J, with 17 bases between the two ends. The CDR3 DNA reads TGTGCCAGCCGATTGGGCGGGTTGAGCTCCTACGAGCAGTACTTC. Translating it yields CASRLGGLSSYEQYF.

This clonotype was found a few times. The CDR3 DNA reads as TGTGCCAGCAGCCAAGTTCTGGCTCAGCCCCAGCATTTT. Translating it yields CASSQVLAQPQHF. This chain links TRBV3-1 with TRBJ1-5; D gene ambiguous. CDR1 and CDR2 (germline): LGHDT, YNNKEL (reference sequence). The CDR3 length is 13 residues. Deletions cut 1 base from V and 6 bases from J, with 7 bases between.

Notes on this clonotype: The junction shows a germline mismatch at one end, possibly a read error. The rearrangement joins TRBV28 to TRBJ2-5, with TRBD2 as a possible D gene (6 bases). Germline assignment: CDR1 MDHEN and CDR2 SYDVKM. The CDR3 length is 14 residues. The DNA of the CDR3 is TGTGCCAGCACCTTCGGGGGACTCCAAGAGAACCAGTACTTC. Protein sequence: CASTFGGLQENQYF. Full variable domain (missing parts from reference TRBV28 and TRBJ2-5): DVKVTQSSRYLVKRTGEKVFLECVQDMDHENMFWYRQDPGLGLRLIYFSYDVKMKEKGDIPEGYSVSREKKERFSLILESASTNQTSMYLCASTFGGLQENQYFGPGTRLLVL.

This clonotype was seen a few times. CDR3: CASSFGTEYGYTF. The CDR3 nucleotides read TGTGCCAGCAGCTTCGGGACTGAGTATGGCTACACCTTC. V gene TRBV5-6 combines with J gene TRBJ1-2, with D perhaps TRBD1 (5 bases). CDR1 is SGHDT and CDR2 is YYEEEE in the germline V gene. The CDR3 spans 13 residues. Deletions cut 2 bases from V and 5 bases from J, with 10 bases between.

The CDR3 sequence is CASSPGIGNQPQHF. The CDR3 DNA follows: TGTGCCAGCTCACCAGGGATTGGCAATCAGCCCCAGCATTTT. The gene calls are TRBV18 and TRBJ1-5; no firm D call. This CDR3 is 14 amino acids long. The germline V and J ends were trimmed by 2 bases and 2 bases, with 7 bases remaining between them. Per the germline V gene, CDR1 is KGHSH and CDR2 is LQKENI.

This clonotype has more than one count but fewer than ten. This chain uses TRBV4-1 with TRBJ2-5; 9 positions agree with TRBD1. Germline values: CDR1 MGHRA, CDR2 YSYEKL. After removal of 3 bases from V and 5 bases from J, the junction contained 10 bases not matched to a gene. The CDR3 has 16 residues. The CDR3 coding sequence is TGCGCCAGCAGCCAGCCCCCGGGACAGGGCTGGGAGACCCAGTACTTC. It encodes CASSQPPGQGWETQYF.

This clonotype was counted only a few times. The chain combines TRBV5-1 with TRBJ2-5; 9 bases agree with TRBD1. V shed 6 bases, J shed 2 bases, and the junction held 5 bases outside the gene matches. The CDR3 consists of 14 residues. Germline loops: CDR1 SGHRS, CDR2 YFSETQ. The CDR3 bases are TGCGCCAGCACGGAGACAGGGGGTCAAGAGACCCAGTACTTC. It is translated as CASTETGGQETQYF.

The chain joins TRBV11-2 to TRBJ1-1, with D possibly being TRBD1 (5 bases). The V gene's germline CDR1 is SGHAT and CDR2 FQNNGV. The CDR3 has 15 amino acids. Trimming pared 3 bases from V and 2 bases from J, leaving 13 bases between. CDR3 in amino acids: CASSFIGGFNTEAFF. The CDR3 nucleotides are TGTGCCAGCAGCTTTATCGGGGGATTTAACACTGAAGCTTTCTTT.